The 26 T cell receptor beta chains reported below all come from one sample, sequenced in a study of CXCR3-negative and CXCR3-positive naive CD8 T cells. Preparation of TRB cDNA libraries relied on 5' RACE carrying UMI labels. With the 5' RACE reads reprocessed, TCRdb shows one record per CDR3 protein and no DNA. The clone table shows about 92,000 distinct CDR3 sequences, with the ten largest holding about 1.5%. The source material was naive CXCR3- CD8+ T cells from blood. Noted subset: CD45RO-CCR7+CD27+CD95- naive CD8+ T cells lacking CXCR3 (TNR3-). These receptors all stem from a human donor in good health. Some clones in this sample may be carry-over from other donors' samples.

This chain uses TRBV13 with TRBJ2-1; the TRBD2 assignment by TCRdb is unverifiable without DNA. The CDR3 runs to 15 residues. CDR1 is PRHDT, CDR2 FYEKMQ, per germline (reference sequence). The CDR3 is CASKTRSPGILEQFF.

The CDR3 sequence is CASTHTDRYNEQFF. The chain links TRBV5-5 to TRBJ2-1; TCRdb's D call, TRBD1, is unchecked because there is no DNA. The CDR3 has 14 amino acids. The V gene's germline CDR1 is SGHKS and CDR2 YYEKEE (reference sequence). The full variable domain, its missing parts supplied by reference TRBV5-5 and TRBJ2-1, is DAGVTQSPTHLIKTRGQQVTLRCSPISGHKSVSWYQQVLGQGPQFIFQYYEKEERGRGNFPDRFSARQFPNYSSELNVNALLLGDSALYLCASTHTDRYNEQFFGPGTRLTVL.

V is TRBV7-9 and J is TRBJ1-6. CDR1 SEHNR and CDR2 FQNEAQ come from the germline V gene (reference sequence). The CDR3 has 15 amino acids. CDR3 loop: CASSPAGDYNSPLHF.

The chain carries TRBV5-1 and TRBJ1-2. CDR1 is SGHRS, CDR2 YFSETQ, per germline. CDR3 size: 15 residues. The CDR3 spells CASSSDLGSAFGYTF.

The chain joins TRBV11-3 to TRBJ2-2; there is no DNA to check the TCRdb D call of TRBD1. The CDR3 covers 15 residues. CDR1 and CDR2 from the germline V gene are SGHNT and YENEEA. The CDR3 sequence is CASSSGDRLAGELFF.

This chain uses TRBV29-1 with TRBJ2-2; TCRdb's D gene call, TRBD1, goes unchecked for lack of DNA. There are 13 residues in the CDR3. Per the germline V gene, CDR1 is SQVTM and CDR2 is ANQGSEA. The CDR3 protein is CSAHDTGAGELFF.

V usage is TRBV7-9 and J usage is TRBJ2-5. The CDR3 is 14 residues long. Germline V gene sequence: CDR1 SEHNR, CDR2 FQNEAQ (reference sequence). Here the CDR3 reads CASSLPDRQKTQYF.

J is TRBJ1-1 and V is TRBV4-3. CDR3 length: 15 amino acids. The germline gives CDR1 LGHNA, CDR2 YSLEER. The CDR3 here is CASSQDRFMNTEAFF.

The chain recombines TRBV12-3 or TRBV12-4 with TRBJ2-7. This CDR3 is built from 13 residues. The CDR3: CASSFGTVYEQYF.

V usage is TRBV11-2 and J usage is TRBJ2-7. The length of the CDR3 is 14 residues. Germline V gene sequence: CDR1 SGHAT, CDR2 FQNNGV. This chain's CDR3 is CASSFQSASYEQYF.

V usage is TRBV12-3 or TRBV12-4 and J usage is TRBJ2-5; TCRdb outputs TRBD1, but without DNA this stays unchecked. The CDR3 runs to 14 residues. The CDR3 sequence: CASSLTGGGETQYF.

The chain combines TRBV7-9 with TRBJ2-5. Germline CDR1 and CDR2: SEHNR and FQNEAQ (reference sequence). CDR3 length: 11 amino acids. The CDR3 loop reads CASSLAETQYF.

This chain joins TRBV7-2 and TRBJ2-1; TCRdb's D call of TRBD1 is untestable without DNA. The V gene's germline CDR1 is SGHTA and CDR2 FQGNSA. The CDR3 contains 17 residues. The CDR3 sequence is CASSLAYVTGVYNEQFF.

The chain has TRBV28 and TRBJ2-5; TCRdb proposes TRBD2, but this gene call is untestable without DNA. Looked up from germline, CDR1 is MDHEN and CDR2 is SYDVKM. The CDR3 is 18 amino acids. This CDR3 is CASSLGTSGIYPRETQYF.

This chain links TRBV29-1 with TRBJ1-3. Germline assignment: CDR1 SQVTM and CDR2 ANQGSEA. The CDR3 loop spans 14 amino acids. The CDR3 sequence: CSASTDSSGNTIYF.

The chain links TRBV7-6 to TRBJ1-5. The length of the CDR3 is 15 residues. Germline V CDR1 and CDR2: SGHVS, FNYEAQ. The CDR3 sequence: CASSLSPTGIQPQHF.

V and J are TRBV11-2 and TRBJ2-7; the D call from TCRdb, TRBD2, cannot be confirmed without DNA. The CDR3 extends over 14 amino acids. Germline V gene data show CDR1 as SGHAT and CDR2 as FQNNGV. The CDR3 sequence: CASSLGVSRYEQYF.

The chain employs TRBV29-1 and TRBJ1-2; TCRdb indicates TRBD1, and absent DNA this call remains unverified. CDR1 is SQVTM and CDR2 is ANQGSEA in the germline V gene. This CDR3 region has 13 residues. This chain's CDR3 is CSVEGAGFSGYTF.

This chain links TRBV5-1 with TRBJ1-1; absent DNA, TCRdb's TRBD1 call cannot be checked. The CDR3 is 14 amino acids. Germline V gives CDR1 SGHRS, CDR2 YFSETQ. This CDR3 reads CASKIGTGPSEAFF.

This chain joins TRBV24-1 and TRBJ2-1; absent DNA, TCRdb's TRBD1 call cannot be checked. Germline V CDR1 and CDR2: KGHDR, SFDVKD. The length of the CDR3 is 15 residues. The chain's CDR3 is CATSDSGTDYNEQFF.

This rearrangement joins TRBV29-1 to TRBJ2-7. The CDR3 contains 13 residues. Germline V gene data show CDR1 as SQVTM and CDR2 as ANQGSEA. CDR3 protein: CSARTGASYEQYF.

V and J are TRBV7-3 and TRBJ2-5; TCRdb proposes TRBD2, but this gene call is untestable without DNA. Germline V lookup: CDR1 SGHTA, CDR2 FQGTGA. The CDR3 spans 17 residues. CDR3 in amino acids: CASSPGLAGGPQETQYF.

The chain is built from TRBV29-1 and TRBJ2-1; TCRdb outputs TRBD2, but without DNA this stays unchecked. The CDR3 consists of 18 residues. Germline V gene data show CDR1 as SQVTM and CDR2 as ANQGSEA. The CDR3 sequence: CSVEDGRTSGSSYNEQFF.

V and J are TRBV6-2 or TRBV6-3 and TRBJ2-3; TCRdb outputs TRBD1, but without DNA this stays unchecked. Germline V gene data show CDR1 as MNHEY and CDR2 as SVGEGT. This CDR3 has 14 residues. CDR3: CASSVDRITDTQYF.

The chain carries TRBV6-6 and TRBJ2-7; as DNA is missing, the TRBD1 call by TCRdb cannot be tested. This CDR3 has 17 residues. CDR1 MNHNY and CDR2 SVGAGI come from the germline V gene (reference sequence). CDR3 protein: CASSYSAVGGGRDEQYF.

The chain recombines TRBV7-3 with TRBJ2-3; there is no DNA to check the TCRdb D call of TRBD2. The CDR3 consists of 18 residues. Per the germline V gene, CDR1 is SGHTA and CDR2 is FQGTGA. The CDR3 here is CASSLTLRSGGSEDTQYF.